These T cell receptor beta chains were read from a single sample in a study of Graves' ophthalmopathy and Graves' hyperthyroidism. TCRdb reprocessed the multiplex PCR reads via MiXCR and lists one record per CDR3 protein. Of some 750,000 distinct CDR3 sequences listed, roughly two fifths are singletons. The specimen sequenced was peripheral blood. The receptors stem from an adult man with Graves' ophthalmopathy. Both conserved end residues are part of each CDR3. A D gene is named only where the DNA matches it firmly. The size field is filled for only some rows; it gives once, few, many or a size class.

>TRBJ2-7|TRBV12-3/TRBV12-4|TRBD1|.
CASSFTGGAPYEQYF
TGTGCCAGCAGTTTCACAGGGGGAGCCCCGTACGAGCAGTACTTC
>TRBJ2-1|TRBV2|.|few
CASSELAALNEQFF
TGTGCCAGCAGTGAACTAGCCGCCTTAAATGAGCAGTTCTTC
>TRBJ1-2|TRBV6-6|.|few
CASSYSPRQFYGYTF
TGTGCCAGCAGTTACTCCCCGAGACAATTCTATGGCTACACCTTC
>TRBJ2-2|TRBV25-1|TRBD1|.
CASSGGQPVTGELFF
TGTGCCAGCAGTGGGGGACAGCCCGTCACCGGGGAGCTGTTTTTT
>TRBJ1-2|TRBV5-8|.|.
CASSLETNGYTF
TGTGCCAGCAGCTTAGAGACGAATGGCTACACCTTC
>TRBJ2-3|TRBV5-6|.|.
CASSSPPRGTQYF
TGTGCCAGCAGCTCGCCCCCACGGGGTACGCAGTATTTT
>TRBJ2-5|TRBV25-1|.|many
CASSEYVWYGDNPYQETQYF
TGTGCCAGCAGTGAATATGTTTGGTATGGAGACAACCCGTACCAAGAGACCCAGTACTTC
>TRBJ2-5|TRBV20-1|TRBD2|.
CSASDSSGGVETQYF
TGCAGTGCTAGTGACTCTAGCGGGGGGGTTGAGACCCAGTACTTC
>TRBJ1-1|TRBV20-1|.|.
CSATGRRNTEAFF
TGCAGTGCTACTGGACGGCGGAACACTGAAGCTTTCTTT
>TRBJ1-3|TRBV19|.|.
CASSSRRFSGNTIYF
TGTGCCAGTTCCTCCCGCAGGTTCTCTGGAAACACCATATATTTT
>TRBJ1-2|TRBV2|TRBD1|few
CASSRDREGYGYTF
TGTGCCAGCTCACGTGACAGGGAAGGATATGGCTACACCTTC
>TRBJ1-4|TRBV20-1|.|many
CSARDRRGAQKLFF
TGCAGTGCTAGAGATCGCCGAGGGGCTCAGAAACTGTTTTTT
>TRBJ1-5|TRBV19|.|many
CASSMFHQPQHF
TGTGCCAGTAGTATGTTTCATCAGCCCCAGCATTTT
>TRBJ1-1|TRBV7-9|.|.
CASSLVGATEALF
TGTGCCAGCAGCTTGGTGGGGGCCACTGAAGCTCTCTTT
>TRBJ1-5|TRBV24-1|.|.
CASSGPGGFGQPQHF
TGTGCCAGCAGTGGGCCGGGGGGCTTCGGTCAGCCCCAGCATTTT
>TRBJ1-2|TRBV10-3|.|.
CASKRIGPNWVFNYGYTF
TGTGCCAGCAAAAGAATCGGGCCTAATTGGGTATTTAACTATGGCTACACCTTC
>TRBJ1-3|TRBV11-2|TRBD1|.
CASSVRDRAIGSGNTIYF
TGTGCCAGCAGCGTCCGGGACAGGGCAATAGGCTCTGGAAACACCATATATTTT
>TRBJ1-1|TRBV29-1|.|many
CSVEGRSNTEAFF
TGCAGCGTTGAAGGCAGATCGAACACTGAAGCTTTCTTT
>TRBJ1-1|TRBV29-1|.|many
CSVTVGPGRNTEAFF
TGCAGCGTGACCGTGGGACCAGGGAGGAACACTGAAGCTTTCTTT
>TRBJ2-6|TRBV10-2|TRBD1|.
CASSDSAGTGVLTF
TGTGCCAGCAGTGACTCGGCTGGGACAGGCGTCCTGACTTTC
>TRBJ1-5|TRBV15|.|many
CATTNTRGRYSNQPQHF
TGTGCCACTACGAACACGAGGGGCCGATATAGCAATCAGCCCCAGCATTTT
>TRBJ1-1|TRBV20-1|.|.
CSAKKGGNTEAFF
TGCAGTGCTAAGAAGGGAGGGAACACTGAAGCTTTCTTT
>TRBJ2-5|TRBV20-1|TRBD2|.
CSATSPSGRKTQYF
TGCAGTGCTACCTCTCCTAGCGGGAGAAAGACCCAGTACTTC
>TRBJ2-5|TRBV29-1|TRBD1|.
CSVETGEETQYF
TGCAGCGTGGAAACAGGGGAGGAGACCCAGTACTTC
>TRBJ2-3|TRBV7-9|.|.
CASSRTRSRDTQYF
TGTGCCAGCAGCCGAACTAGATCTCGTGATACGCAGTATTTT
>TRBJ2-7|TRBV7-9|.|.
CASSMSPHEQYF
TGTGCCAGCAGCATGAGTCCCCACGAGCAGTACTTC
>TRBJ1-1|TRBV20-1|.|.
CSTSSGATEAFF
TGCAGTACTAGCTCGGGGGCCACTGAAGCTTTCTTT
>TRBJ2-7|TRBV9|.|many
CASSVLAPLNYEQYF
TGTGCCAGCAGCGTATTGGCACCATTGAACTACGAGCAGTACTTC
>TRBJ1-6|TRBV25-1|.|.
CASSYLRLSYNSPLHF
TGTGCCAGCAGTTACCTACGGCTCTCCTATAATTCACCCCTCCACTTT
>TRBJ2-2|TRBV7-9|.|.
CARVGGELFF
TGTGCCAGGGTAGGCGGGGAGCTGTTTTTT
>TRBJ2-2|TRBV2|.|.
CASSWDSSGTGELFF
TGTGCCAGCAGTTGGGACTCTTCGGGGACCGGGGAGCTGTTTTTT
>TRBJ2-7|TRBV20-1|.|.
CSARDPRGPAYEQYF
TGCAGTGCTAGGGACCCTCGGGGGCCCGCCTACGAGCAGTACTTC
>TRBJ1-3|TRBV29-1|.|.
CSVEDSGVENTINF
TGCAGCGTTGAGGATTCAGGGGTCGAAAACACCATAAATTTT
>TRBJ1-2|TRBV7-9|.|many
CATLLSYGYTF
TGTGCCACCCTGCTCTCCTATGGCTACACCTTC
>TRBJ1-1|TRBV7-9|.|many
CASSPFPTEAFF
TGTGCCAGCAGCCCCTTCCCCACTGAAGCTTTCTTT
>TRBJ2-2|TRBV10-3|.|.
CAITRKQSSGELFF
TGTGCCATCACGCGCAAGCAGTCCAGCGGGGAGCTGTTTTTT
>TRBJ1-5|TRBV12-3/TRBV12-4|.|many
CASTSGHLVGNQPQHF
TGTGCCAGCACATCGGGACACCTGGTGGGCAATCAGCCCCAGCATTTT
>TRBJ2-7|TRBV25-1|TRBD2|few
CASNAPGGNSYEQYF
TGTGCCAGCAACGCTCCGGGAGGGAACTCCTACGAGCAGTACTTC
>TRBJ1-4|TRBV7-8|.|few
CASSLGLPGGEKLFF
TGTGCCAGCAGCTTGGGGCTCCCCGGGGGTGAAAAACTGTTTTTT
>TRBJ1-1|TRBV7-2|.|few
CASSSGPGYTEAFF
TGTGCCAGCAGCTCGGGCCCTGGGTACACTGAAGCTTTCTTT
>TRBJ2-7|TRBV7-9|TRBD1|.
CASSFTGTGSGYEQYF
TGTGCCAGCAGTTTTACCGGGACAGGGAGTGGCTACGAGCAGTACTTC
>TRBJ2-5|TRBV19|TRBD1|.
CASSIGQGASETQYF
TGTGCCAGTAGTATAGGGCAGGGGGCCAGTGAGACCCAGTACTTC